The 4 T cell receptor beta chains reported below all come from one sample, sequenced in a study of T cells in localized non-small cell lung cancer. Repertoires were generated with immunoSEQ multiplex PCR, while TCRdb's copy carries only in-frame clones and drops some. The sample holds 3,000 to 5,000 clones, 20% to 30% seen once. The sequenced sample was lung tumor tissue, obtained before any cancer treatment. The receptors derive from a man aged 40 to 70 with stage II lung adenocarcinoma.

This chain uses TRBV28 with TRBJ1-3; tentative D call: TRBD1 (5 bases). The CDR3 runs to 15 residues. Trimming shortened V by 5 bases and J by 2 bases, and 13 bases separated the two germline ends. Germline-derived CDR1 and CDR2 are MDHEN and SYDVKM. The CDR3 here is CASSTPGFAGNTIYF. DNA for the CDR3: TGTGCCAGCAGTACCCCAGGGTTTGCTGGAAACACCATATATTTT.

A few counts support this clone. The chain is built from TRBV6-8 and TRBJ2-5, with 11 positions matching TRBD2. This CDR3 has 15 amino acids. The germline V gene encodes CDR1 MNHGY and CDR2 SAAAGT. Trimming at V came to 10 bases and at J to 4 bases, leaving 11 bases not matched to a gene. CDR3 nucleotide sequence: TGTGCCATCAGCGCCGGGACTAGCGGATCAGAGACCCAGTACTTC. Translating gives CAISAGTSGSETQYF.

The rearrangement joins TRBV19 to TRBJ1-3; tentative D call: TRBD1 (6 bases). This CDR3 spans 15 amino acids. CDR1 and CDR2 from the germline V gene are LNHDA and SQIVND (reference sequence). Trimming cost V 5 bases and J 1 base, with 12 bases left between them. The CDR3: CASSPGGDSGNTIYF. The CDR3 nucleotides are TGTGCCAGTAGTCCGGGGGGCGATTCTGGAAACACCATATATTTT.

This clone is medium-sized (0.01 to 0.1%). The chain joins TRBV14 to TRBJ1-1; D is uncertain. This CDR3 is built from 14 residues. Germline V CDR1 and CDR2: SGHDN, FVKESK. The V gene lost 3 bases and the J gene lost 6 bases, with 14 bases spanning the gap. The chain's CDR3 is CASSQIYGGAEAFF. The CDR3 bases are TGTGCCAGCAGCCAGATTTACGGTGGCGCTGAAGCTTTCTTT.